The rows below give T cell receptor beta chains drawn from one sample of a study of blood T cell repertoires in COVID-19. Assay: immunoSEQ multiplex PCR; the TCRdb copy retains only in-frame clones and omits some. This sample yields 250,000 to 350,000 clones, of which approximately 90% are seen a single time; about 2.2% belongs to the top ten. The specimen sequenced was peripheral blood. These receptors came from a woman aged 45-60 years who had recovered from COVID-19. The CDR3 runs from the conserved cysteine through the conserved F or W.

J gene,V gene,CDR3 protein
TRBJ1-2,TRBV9,CASSVEGGPDGYTF
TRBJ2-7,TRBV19,CASSRSSRVEQYF
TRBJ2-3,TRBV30,CAVRADTQYF
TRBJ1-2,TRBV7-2,CASSSRQGSEGYTF
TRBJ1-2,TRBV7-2,CASSPGTGFNYGYTF
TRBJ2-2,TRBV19,CASHPQEAGTDTGELFF
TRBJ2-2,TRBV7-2,CASSLGTRGPRSGELFF
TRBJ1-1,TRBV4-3,CASSQNRGTTEAFF
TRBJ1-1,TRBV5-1,CASSFGGGRTEAFF
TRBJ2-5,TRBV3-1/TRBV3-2,CASSRERNQETQYF
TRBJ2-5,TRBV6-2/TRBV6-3,CASSYLRELGGTQYF
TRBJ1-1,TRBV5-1,CASSPYRATTEAFF
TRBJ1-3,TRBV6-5,CASSQGATGNTIYF
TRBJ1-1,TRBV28,CASSLGTGVGVGGTEAFF
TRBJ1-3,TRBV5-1,CASREGMAGNTIYF
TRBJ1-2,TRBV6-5,CASRTGAYGYTF
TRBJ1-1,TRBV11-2,CASRPDRGWDTEAFF
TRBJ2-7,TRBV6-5,CASSSQGGSTYEQYF
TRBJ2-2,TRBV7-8,CASSFGGPNTGELFF
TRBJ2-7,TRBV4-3,CASSQEQGSSYEQYF